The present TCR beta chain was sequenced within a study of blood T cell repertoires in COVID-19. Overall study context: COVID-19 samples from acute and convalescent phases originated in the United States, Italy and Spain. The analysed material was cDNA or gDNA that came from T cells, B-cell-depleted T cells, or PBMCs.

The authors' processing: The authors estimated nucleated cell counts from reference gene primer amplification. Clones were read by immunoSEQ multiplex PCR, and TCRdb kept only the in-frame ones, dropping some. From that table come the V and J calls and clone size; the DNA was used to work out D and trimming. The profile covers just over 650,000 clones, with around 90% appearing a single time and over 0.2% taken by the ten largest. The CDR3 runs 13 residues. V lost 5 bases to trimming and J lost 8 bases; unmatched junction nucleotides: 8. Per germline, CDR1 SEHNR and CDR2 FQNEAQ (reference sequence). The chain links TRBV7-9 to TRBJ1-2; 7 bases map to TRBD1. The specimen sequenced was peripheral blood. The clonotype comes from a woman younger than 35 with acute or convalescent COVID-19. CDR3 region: CASSTTGVGGYTF. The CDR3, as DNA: TGTGCCAGCAGCACTACAGGGGTTGGCGGCTACACCTTC.